Shown below are 26 T cell receptor beta chains from a single sample sequenced in a study of T cell responses to AZD1222 COVID-19 vaccine (dated by TCRdb to about 2021). Libraries came from the immunoSEQ multiplex PCR assay. The table was pulled from immuneACCESS by TCRdb, which kept in-frame rearrangements only. Such tables lose some clones; where checked, under half of the loss comes from unresolved V genes, and the rest has no known cause. This sample comprises tens of thousands of clones, roughly 84% of them detected only once. 10% to 15% of the sample rests with the top ten. The time point label, as the study defines it: baseline before first vaccination. The sequenced sample was peripheral blood, obtained on day 0 of AZD1222 vaccination. Receptors originate from an adult in good health.

This clone was seen once. The rearrangement uses TRBV6-5 and TRBJ1-2, with D possibly being TRBD1 (5 bases). The CDR3 sequence is 15 residues long. The germline V gene encodes CDR1 MNHEY and CDR2 SVGAGI. V was clipped by 6 bases and J by 7 bases, with 21 bases between them. In DNA, the CDR3 is TGTGCCAGCAGCTCGTTGGGCGGGGGATCGGTTGGCTACACCTTC. Amino acid sequence: CASSSLGGGSVGYTF.

This chain joins TRBV6-5 and TRBJ2-3; D uncertain. Germline V gene data show CDR1 as MNHEY and CDR2 as SVGAGI. V dropped 6 bases and J dropped 1 base, with 8 bases sitting between them. The CDR3 runs 13 residues. CDR3 sequence reads: CASRLVGTDTQYF. The CDR3 nucleotides read TGTGCCAGCAGGCTGGTGGGCACAGATACGCAGTATTTT.

This clone was detected once. The chain combines TRBV25-1 with TRBJ1-3, with unresolved D. V lost 8 bases, J lost 3 bases, and 11 bases lay in between. The length of the CDR3 is 13 residues. The germline V gene encodes CDR1 MGHDK and CDR2 SYGVNS. This CDR3 reads CASRSGGGNTIYF. CDR3 nucleotide sequence: TGTGCCAGCCGGAGCGGTGGTGGAAACACCATATATTTT. Full variable domain (rest looked up from reference TRBV25-1 and TRBJ1-3): EADIYQTPRYLVIGTGKKITLECSQTMGHDKMYWYQQDPGMELHLIHYSYGVNSTEKGDLSSESTVSRIRTEHFPLTLESARPSHTSQYLCASRSGGGNTIYFGEGSWLTVV.

The J gene is TRBJ2-1, the V gene TRBV5-1, with D uncertain. V lost 7 bases, J lost 2 bases, and 10 bases lay in between. Germline loops: CDR1 SGHRS, CDR2 YFSETQ. CDR3 length equals 13 residues. CDR3 nucleotide sequence: TGCGCCAGCTTTGGCGAAGCCTACAATGAGCAGTTCTTC. It encodes CASFGEAYNEQFF.

The chain is built from TRBV5-6 and TRBJ2-2; TRBD1 matches 8 bases. The CDR3 extends over 16 amino acids. CDR1 is SGHDT and CDR2 is YYEEEE in the germline V gene. Trimming removed 4 bases from V and 5 bases from J; junction bases left unmatched: 10. The CDR3 nucleotides are TGTGCCAGCAGCAACTTAGGACAGGGCGTTACCGGGGAGCTGTTTTTT. Protein product: CASSNLGQGVTGELFF.

The chain links TRBV6-5 to TRBJ1-5; possibly TRBD1 for D (6 bases). Germline CDR1 reads MNHEY; CDR2 reads SVGAGI. This CDR3 spans 14 amino acids. V was cut by 5 bases and J by 6 bases, with 14 bases left in between. CDR3 nucleotide sequence: TGTGCCAGCAGTAAACAGGGCATCCGTCAGCCCCAGCATTTT. Residues: CASSKQGIRQPQHF.

This clone is a singleton in its sample. The rearrangement joins TRBV5-1 to TRBJ1-6, with a possible D match to TRBD1 (6 bases). Trimming stripped 2 bases from V and 10 bases from J, with 16 bases between. The CDR3 has 15 amino acids. Germline-derived CDR1 and CDR2 are SGHRS and YFSETQ. The CDR3 reads CASSFSQGSESPLHF. CDR3 nucleotides: TGCGCCAGCAGCTTTTCACAGGGATCAGAATCACCCCTCCACTTT. Variable domain in full (rest from reference TRBV5-1 and TRBJ1-6): KAGVTQTPRYLIKTRGQQVTLSCSPISGHRSVSWYQQTPGQGLQFLFEYFSETQRNKGNFPGRFSGRQFSNSRSEMNVSTLELGDSALYLCASSFSQGSESPLHFGNGTRLTVT.

The V gene is TRBV14, the J gene TRBJ1-1; 8 bases line up with TRBD1. There are 17 residues in the CDR3. The germline V gene encodes CDR1 SGHDN and CDR2 FVKESK. J gave up 0 bases and V 1 base, and 7 bases lay outside the gene matches. DNA of the CDR3: TGTGCCAGCAGCCAAGTATTCGGCAGGGGGCTGAACACTGAAGCTTTCTTT. This codes for CASSQVFGRGLNTEAFF.

The chain recombines TRBV4-1 with TRBJ2-1; D not resolved. Between the trimmed V and J ends, which lost 2 bases and 0 bases, there was a span of 8 bases. In germline, CDR1 is MGHRA, CDR2 YSYEKL. The CDR3 is 15 residues long. CDR3 nucleotides: TGCGCCAGCAGCCAAACAAGGAGCTCCTACAATGAGCAGTTCTTC. Encoded protein: CASSQTRSSYNEQFF.

Only one count was recorded for this clone. The rearrangement joins TRBV6-4 to TRBJ2-5; D is perhaps TRBD1 (6 bases). CDR1 MRHNA and CDR2 SNTAGT come from the germline V gene. Trimming took off 7 bases at V and 5 bases at J, with 32 bases between the two ends. This CDR3 contains 19 residues. CDR3 nucleotides: TGTGCCAGCACCCAAATGGGACACGAGAGGGGTCTGAGTGGGGAGACCCAGTACTTC. Encoded protein: CASTQMGHERGLSGETQYF.

In its sample, this clone was seen once. The chain combines TRBV5-1 with TRBJ2-7; 7 nucleotides line up with TRBD2. CDR3 length: 14 amino acids. The ends lost 4 bases at V and 0 bases at J; junction bases unmatched: 4. The V gene's germline CDR1 is SGHRS and CDR2 YFSETQ. CDR3 region: CASSPGGHSYEQYF. CDR3 in DNA: TGCGCCAGCAGCCCGGGAGGACACTCCTACGAGCAGTACTTC.

The rearrangement links TRBV19 to TRBJ2-7, with D possibly matching TRBD2 (6 bases). The V gene's germline CDR1 is LNHDA and CDR2 SQIVND (reference sequence). This CDR3 region has 13 residues. V was trimmed by 5 bases and J by 3 bases, leaving 11 bases between them. CDR3 protein: CASSPQTSYEQYF. CDR3 DNA sequence: TGTGCCAGTAGTCCCCAGACTAGCTACGAGCAGTACTTC. Together with reference TRBV19 and TRBJ2-7, the CDR3 gives the full variable domain: DGGITQSPKYLFRKEGQNVTLSCEQNLNHDAMYWYRQDPGQGLRLIYYSQIVNDFQKGDIAEGYSVSREKKESFPLTVTSAQKNPTAFYLCASSPQTSYEQYFGPGTRLTVT.

The gene calls are TRBV7-2 and TRBJ2-7; 7 bases map to TRBD1. The junction had 7 bases not matched to a gene; V was cut back by 5 bases and J by 0 bases. This CDR3 spans 15 amino acids. Germline lookup yields CDR1 SGHTA and CDR2 FQGNSA. CDR3 coding DNA: TGTGCCAGCAGCCTCCAGGGGGACAGCTCCTACGAGCAGTACTTC. Protein: CASSLQGDSSYEQYF.

The V call is TRBV6-2 or TRBV6-3, the J call TRBJ1-5, with 8 bases aligning to TRBD1. With 6 bases clipped from V and 5 bases from J, the junction kept 9 bases outside the gene matches. CDR3 length: 15 amino acids. The germline gives CDR1 MNHEY, CDR2 SVGEGT. The chain's CDR3 is CASSEDRVVHQPQHF. CDR3 nucleotides: TGTGCCAGCAGCGAGGACAGGGTTGTTCATCAGCCCCAGCATTTT.

This chain joins TRBV29-1 and TRBJ1-1; a weak D match, TRBD1 (5 bases). This CDR3 contains 14 residues. Germline lookup yields CDR1 SQVTM and CDR2 ANQGSEA. V was trimmed by 4 bases and J by 2 bases, leaving 14 bases between them. The CDR3 loop reads CSVALRGSNTEAFF. The CDR3 DNA reads TGCAGCGTTGCCCTCCGGGGGAGCAACACTGAAGCTTTCTTT.

The chain links TRBV11-2 to TRBJ1-1; no firm D call. CDR3 length equals 12 residues. CDR1 and CDR2 from the germline V gene are SGHAT and FQNNGV. V lost 6 bases and J lost 1, with 6 bases in between. This CDR3 is CASSYGNTEAFF. The CDR3 coding sequence is TGTGCCAGCAGTTATGGGAACACTGAAGCTTTCTTT.

V usage is TRBV28 and J usage is TRBJ1-5; the D gene is possibly TRBD1 (5 bases). Deletions cut 0 bases from V and 2 bases from J, with 5 bases between. Germline CDR1 reads MDHEN; CDR2 reads SYDVKM. This CDR3 has 14 amino acids. The CDR3, as DNA: TGTGCCAGCAGTTTATGGACAGGCAATCAGCCCCAGCATTTT. The encoded protein is CASSLWTGNQPQHF. The full variable domain, with the rest looked up from reference TRBV28 and TRBJ1-5, is DVKVTQSSRYLVKRTGEKVFLECVQDMDHENMFWYRQDPGLGLRLIYFSYDVKMKEKGDIPEGYSVSREKKERFSLILESASTNQTSMYLCASSLWTGNQPQHFGDGTRLSIL.

The chain uses TRBV7-2 and TRBJ1-2; D is unresolved. CDR1 is SGHTA, CDR2 FQGNSA, per germline. V lost 4 bases, J lost 4 bases, and 10 bases lay in between. The CDR3 is made up of 13 amino acids. CDR3 bases: TGTGCCAGCAGCTCCGGGTTGACCTATGGCTACACCTTC. Translating gives CASSSGLTYGYTF.

The chain is built from TRBV25-1 and TRBJ1-5; 9 bases agree with TRBD1. The J segment lost 0 bases and the V segment lost 4 bases, leaving 10 bases of the junction unmatched. CDR3 length equals 18 residues. Germline CDR1 reads MGHDK; CDR2 reads SYGVNS. The CDR3 nucleotides are TGTGCCAGCAGTGGACCGACAGGGGGACTGGATAGCAATCAGCCCCAGCATTTT. Translated, it gives CASSGPTGGLDSNQPQHF.

The J gene is TRBJ2-7, the V gene TRBV19; D is uncertain. With 4 bases removed from V and 3 bases from J, the gap between germline ends came to 4 bases. The CDR3 covers 11 residues. From germline, CDR1 is LNHDA and CDR2 SQIVND (reference sequence). For the CDR3, the DNA is TGTGCCAGTAGTAGAGGCTACGAGCAGTACTTC. Its translation: CASSRGYEQYF.

V usage is TRBV6-1 and J usage is TRBJ1-5; no reliable D call. CDR3 length equals 13 residues. V gave up 1 base and J gave up 4 bases, with 5 bases separating them. Germline V lookup: CDR1 MNHNS, CDR2 SASEGT. CDR3 in DNA: TGTGCCAGCAGTGAAGGCGATAATCAGCCCCAGCATTTT. Amino acids: CASSEGDNQPQHF.

DNA of the CDR3: TGCGCCAGCAGCCACCCTGCGGGGGCGCAGGGCTACACCTTC. This gives the protein CASSHPAGAQGYTF. The rearrangement uses TRBV4-3 and TRBJ1-2; D may be TRBD1 (6 bases). CDR1 is LGHNA, CDR2 YSLEER, per germline. The CDR3 is made up of 14 amino acids. V was cut by 3 bases and J by 8 bases, with 16 bases left in between.

This clone has a single count. CDR3 in amino acids: CASRATGNQPQHF. For the CDR3, the DNA is TGTGCCAGTAGGGCCACAGGGAATCAGCCCCAGCATTTT. The chain employs TRBV19 and TRBJ1-5; possibly TRBD1 for D (6 bases). Trimming left V 6 bases short and J 4 bases short, with 10 bases between. Germline CDR1 is LNHDA and CDR2 is SQIVND (reference sequence). CDR3 length equals 13 residues.

This clone was recorded a few times. The rearrangement links TRBV28 to TRBJ1-6; D is unclear. This CDR3 is 14 amino acids long. Trimming removed 7 bases at V and 5 bases at J, with 12 bases between. CDR1 MDHEN and CDR2 SYDVKM come from the germline V gene. This CDR3 reads CASTGGPDNSPLHF. The CDR3 DNA reads as TGTGCCAGCACCGGAGGCCCGGATAATTCACCCCTCCACTTT.

The chain links TRBV24-1 to TRBJ1-2; the match to TRBD1 covers 8 bases. V was pared by 5 bases and J by 8 bases, with 6 bases of the junction left unmatched. Per the germline V gene, CDR1 is KGHDR and CDR2 is SFDVKD. The CDR3 length is 13 residues. This CDR3 reads CATSAGQGDGYTF. CDR3 DNA: TGTGCCACCAGTGCCGGACAGGGAGACGGCTACACCTTC.

The rearrangement links TRBV6-2 or TRBV6-3 to TRBJ1-1, with 8 bases matching TRBD1. V lost 5 bases and J lost 4; bases outside the gene matches: 6. The CDR3 sequence is 14 residues long. The germline V gene has CDR1 MNHEY and CDR2 SVGEGT. The DNA of the CDR3 is TGTGCCAGCAGTCCCCAGGGGGCGGTCACTGAAGCTTTCTTT. This gives the protein CASSPQGAVTEAFF.